Below, 28 T cell receptor beta chains from the same sample are listed, as sequenced in a study of OX40 agonist ivuxolimab in advanced cancers. Clones were read by immunoSEQ multiplex PCR, and TCRdb kept only the in-frame ones, dropping some. The repertoire holds tens of thousands of clones, around 94% seen once, with approximately 14% in the top ten. Here the sequenced sample was CD4+ or CD8+ T cells sorted from blood, taken in a trial of the OX40 agonist ivuxolimab. These receptors were obtained from an adult with an advanced solid tumor such as melanoma, head and neck, liver or kidney cancer.

The chain uses TRBV6-1 and TRBJ2-7; no clear D. From germline, CDR1 is MNHNS and CDR2 SASEGT. The CDR3 totals 13 residues. V lost 3 bases and J lost 7, with 13 bases in between. The CDR3 protein is CASSDWPQKEQYF. As DNA, the CDR3 is TGTGCCAGCAGTGATTGGCCCCAGAAGGAGCAGTACTTC.

The rearrangement uses TRBV4-1 and TRBJ2-7, with D possibly being TRBD1 or TRBD2 (5 bases each). Looked up from germline, CDR1 is MGHRA and CDR2 is YSYEKL. Deletions cut 0 bases from V and 0 bases from J, with 9 bases between. The CDR3 contains 15 residues. CDR3 nucleotides: TGCGCCAGCAGCCAAGAACCAGGGAGCTCCTACGAGCAGTACTTC. Translation gives CASSQEPGSSYEQYF.

This chain joins TRBV9 and TRBJ1-1, with TRBD1 matching over 9 bases. This CDR3 has 15 amino acids. CDR1 is SGDLS and CDR2 is YYNGEE in the germline V gene. Trimming took 6 bases from V and 5 from J; bases not matched to a gene: 11. CDR3 amino acids: CASTASWTGETEAFF. In DNA, the CDR3 is TGTGCCAGCACAGCCTCCTGGACAGGGGAAACTGAAGCTTTCTTT.

This clone was seen a handful of times. V and J are TRBV6-1 and TRBJ1-1, with 8 positions matching TRBD1. The J segment lost 0 bases and the V segment lost 4 bases, leaving 4 bases of the junction unmatched. Germline V CDR1 and CDR2: MNHNS, SASEGT. This CDR3 is 15 amino acids long. The CDR3 DNA is TGTGCCAGCAGTGGTACAGGGGGGATGAACACTGAAGCTTTCTTT. Translated, it gives CASSGTGGMNTEAFF.

This rearrangement joins TRBV6-5 to TRBJ1-2, with 9 bases aligning to TRBD1. Germline CDR1 is MNHEY and CDR2 is SVGAGI. CDR3 length equals 15 residues. The trim removed 4 bases at V and 4 bases at J, leaving 7 bases unmatched. CDR3 DNA sequence: TGTGCCAGCAGTTCCGGGACAGGGAAATCCTATGGCTACACCTTC. Amino acids: CASSSGTGKSYGYTF.

This chain connects TRBV18 to TRBJ1-3, with D uncertain. CDR3 length equals 14 residues. The germline V gene has CDR1 KGHSH and CDR2 LQKENI. V lost 3 bases to trimming and J lost 3 bases, with 9 bases between them. The CDR3 loop reads CASSPGVSGNTIYF. The CDR3 bases are TGTGCCAGCTCACCCGGGGTGAGTGGAAACACCATATATTTT. The variable domain in full, with the rest retrieved from reference TRBV18 and TRBJ1-3, is NAGVMQNPRHLVRRRGQEARLRCSPMKGHSHVYWYRQLPEEGLKFMVYLQKENIIDESGMPKERFSAEFPKEGPSILRIQQVVRGDSAAYFCASSPGVSGNTIYFGEGSWLTVV.

The chain couples TRBV27 to TRBJ2-7; possible D gene TRBD1, 6 bases. CDR1 MNHEY and CDR2 SMNVEV come from the germline V gene (reference sequence). V was cut by 2 bases and J by 6 bases, with 14 bases left in between. This CDR3 is built from 14 residues. DNA for the CDR3: TGTGCCAGCAGTTTACAACAGGGAATAGGCGAGCAGTACTTC. Translating it yields CASSLQQGIGEQYF.

The V gene is TRBV5-4, the J gene TRBJ2-3; TRBD2 matches 10 bases. V lost 4 bases to trimming and J lost 4 bases; unmatched junction nucleotides: 6. The CDR3 has 15 residues. Per germline, CDR1 SGHNT and CDR2 YYREEE (reference sequence). The CDR3 loop is CASSRSGGPPDTQYF. The DNA of the CDR3 is TGTGCCAGCAGCCGTAGCGGGGGGCCCCCAGATACGCAGTATTTT.

The CDR3 coding sequence is TGCGCCAGCAGCCAAGATAGGGCAAACACTGAAGCTTTCTTT. This encodes CASSQDRANTEAFF. The J gene is TRBJ1-1, the V gene TRBV4-1; D gene uncertain. The V gene lost 0 bases and the J gene lost 2 bases, with 7 bases spanning the gap. Germline CDR1 reads MGHRA; CDR2 reads YSYEKL. The CDR3 consists of 14 residues.

This chain joins TRBV10-2 and TRBJ1-1; tentatively, D is TRBD1 (5 bases). This CDR3 region has 13 residues. The germline CDR1 and CDR2 sequences are WSHSY and SAAADI. V lost 2 bases, J lost 7 bases, and 11 bases lay in between. CDR3 sequence reads: CASSEASGREAFF. The CDR3 DNA is TGCGCCAGCAGTGAGGCATCGGGACGTGAAGCTTTCTTT.

The gene calls are TRBV6-5 and TRBJ2-1; D unclear. V dropped 0 bases and J dropped 4 bases, with 4 bases sitting between them. Germline lookup yields CDR1 MNHEY and CDR2 SVGAGI. The CDR3 is 13 residues long. CDR3: CASSYSFYNEQFF. The CDR3 DNA sequence: TGTGCCAGCAGTTACTCCTTTTACAATGAGCAGTTCTTC.

This chain links TRBV28 with TRBJ1-4; D remains ambiguous. The CDR3 sequence is 14 residues long. Germline CDR1 MDHEN, CDR2 SYDVKM. Trimming shortened V by 4 bases and J by 8 bases, and 14 bases separated the two germline ends. The CDR3, as DNA: TGTGCCAGCAGTTATCTAGGTGAGAGGGAAAAACTGTTTTTT. Protein product: CASSYLGEREKLFF.

The chain is built from TRBV4-3 and TRBJ1-2; 8 bases align to TRBD1. Losses at the gene ends were 0 bases for V and 2 bases for J; bases not matched to a gene: 8. The CDR3 sequence is 17 residues long. CDR1 and CDR2 (germline): LGHNA, YSLEER. This chain's CDR3 is CASSQDGQGLLNYGYTF. DNA for the CDR3: TGCGCCAGCAGCCAAGATGGACAGGGCCTGTTAAACTATGGCTACACCTTC.

This CDR3 reads CASSSGTGPYNEQFF. DNA for the CDR3: TGTGCCAGCAGTTCCGGGACAGGGCCGTACAATGAGCAGTTCTTC. The chain combines TRBV27 with TRBJ2-1; 9 bases are shared with TRBD1. From germline, CDR1 is MNHEY and CDR2 SMNVEV (reference sequence). The CDR3 extends over 15 amino acids. J gave up 4 bases and V 4 bases, and 5 bases lay outside the gene matches.

The genes are TRBV9 and TRBJ2-7; perhaps TRBD2 as D (5 bases). In germline, CDR1 is SGDLS, CDR2 YYNGEE. V lost 3 bases to trimming and J lost 4 bases, with 20 bases between them. The CDR3 consists of 16 residues. The CDR3 DNA follows: TGTGCCAGCAGCGAGGCCCTCAGCGGTCCGATGTACGAGCAGTACTTC. Translation: CASSEALSGPMYEQYF.

The chain links TRBV9 to TRBJ2-7; TRBD2 is a possible D gene (5 bases). This CDR3 has 13 amino acids. Germline CDR1 and CDR2: SGDLS and YYNGEE. Trimming pared 3 bases from V and 5 bases from J, leaving 12 bases between. The CDR3: CASSADWRDEQYF. CDR3 coding DNA: TGTGCCAGCAGCGCGGACTGGCGAGACGAGCAGTACTTC. The full variable domain, in which reference TRBV9 and TRBJ2-7 provide the parts outside the CDR3, is DSGVTQTPKHLITATGQRVTLRCSPRSGDLSVYWYQQSLDQGLQFLIQYYNGEERAKGNILERFSAQQFPDLHSELNLSSLELGDSALYFCASSADWRDEQYFGPGTRLTVT.

For the CDR3, the DNA is TGTGCCAGCAGCTTAGCCTGGACAGGGCCGAACACTGAAGCTTTCTTT. The encoded protein is CASSLAWTGPNTEAFF. This chain uses TRBV7-8 with TRBJ1-1; 8 bases map to TRBD1. This CDR3 is 16 amino acids long. The germline CDR1 and CDR2 sequences are SGHVS and FQNEAQ. The junction had 4 bases not matched to a gene; V was cut back by 0 bases and J by 1 base.

This chain links TRBV27 with TRBJ2-7; D remains ambiguous. CDR1 and CDR2 from the germline V gene are MNHEY and SMNVEV (reference sequence). V was cut by 5 bases and J by 6 bases, with 8 bases left in between. This CDR3 comprises 11 residues. CDR3 DNA: TGTGCCAGCAGTCCATACCCCGAGCAGTACTTC. It translates to CASSPYPEQYF.

This clone was observed once. V is TRBV19 and J is TRBJ2-7; D ambiguous. There are 14 residues in the CDR3. Per the germline V gene, CDR1 is LNHDA and CDR2 is SQIVND (reference sequence). Trimming shortened V by 1 base and J by 7 bases, and 14 bases separated the two germline ends. The CDR3 loop reads CASSIVGSTTEQYF. The DNA for the CDR3 is TGTGCCAGTAGTATAGTAGGCAGTACTACGGAGCAGTACTTC.

The J gene is TRBJ1-2, the V gene TRBV7-9; 7 nucleotides align to TRBD1. Germline CDR1 is SEHNR and CDR2 is FQNEAQ (reference sequence). The CDR3 covers 16 residues. The trim removed 4 bases at V and 3 bases at J, leaving 11 bases unmatched. The CDR3 DNA reads as TGTGCCAGCAGCTCCCCAGTCGACAGGGCGGACTATGGCTACACCTTC. Translation gives CASSSPVDRADYGYTF.

This rearrangement joins TRBV5-5 to TRBJ2-7, with 7 bases that match TRBD2. After removal of 4 bases from V and 3 bases from J, the junction contained 4 bases not matched to a gene. Germline V gene data show CDR1 as SGHKS and CDR2 as YYEKEE (reference sequence). CDR3 length: 13 amino acids. The CDR3 bases are TGTGCCAGCAGCCCCACTAGCGACTACGAGCAGTACTTC. Its protein product is CASSPTSDYEQYF.

The genes are TRBV2 and TRBJ2-1, with D unresolved. V was shortened by 0 bases and J by 6 bases, with 6 bases between the two germline ends. This CDR3 has 13 residues. Germline CDR1 is SNHLY and CDR2 is FYNNEI. The CDR3 region is CASSEASINEQFF. CDR3 in DNA: TGTGCCAGCAGTGAAGCTAGCATCAATGAGCAGTTCTTC. The whole variable domain, filled in from reference TRBV2 and TRBJ2-1, reads EPEVTQTPSHQVTQMGQEVILRCVPISNHLYFYWYRQILGQKVEFLVSFYNNEISEKSEIFDDQFSVERPDGSNFTLKIRSTKLEDSAMYFCASSEASINEQFFGPGTRLTVL.

This clone was counted only a few times. V gene TRBV4-3 combines with J gene TRBJ1-6; 7 positions agree with TRBD1. CDR3 size: 15 residues. CDR1 and CDR2 from the germline V gene are LGHNA and YSLEER. With V trimmed by 0 bases and J by 10 bases, 6 bases remained unmatched. The DNA of the CDR3 is TGCGCCAGCAGCCAAGAGGGTAACAGGGGATCACCCCTCCACTTT. Amino acid sequence: CASSQEGNRGSPLHF.

This chain connects TRBV27 to TRBJ2-1; 9 positions match TRBD1. The junction had 26 bases not matched to a gene; V was cut back by 10 bases and J by 4 bases. Germline V lookup: CDR1 MNHEY, CDR2 SMNVEV (reference sequence). The CDR3 totals 20 residues. CDR3 bases: TGTGCCACCACACCGAACCCTCCGGGACAGGGAGAGAAAATATACAATGAGCAGTTCTTC. It specifies CATTPNPPGQGEKIYNEQFF.

The V call is TRBV6-5, the J call TRBJ1-2; D possibly corresponds to TRBD1 (6 bases). The V gene lost 2 bases and the J gene lost 13 bases, with 14 bases spanning the gap. CDR3 length: 12 amino acids. CDR1 MNHEY and CDR2 SVGAGI come from the germline V gene. The CDR3 protein is CASSYPGQGITF. Written as DNA, the CDR3 is TGTGCCAGCAGTTACCCGGGGCAGGGGATCACCTTC.

The J gene is TRBJ1-2, the V gene TRBV19, with 7 nucleotides matching TRBD1. CDR1 is LNHDA, CDR2 SQIVND, per germline (reference sequence). V shed 3 bases and J 8 bases; nucleotides not matched to a gene: 9. There are 14 residues in the CDR3. The CDR3: CASSMVHQGVGYTF. CDR3 nucleotide sequence: TGTGCCAGTAGTATGGTACACCAGGGGGTCGGCTACACCTTC.

The V call is TRBV27, the J call TRBJ2-3; D is perhaps TRBD1 (6 bases). The CDR3 length is 14 residues. Germline V gene lookup returns CDR1 MNHEY and CDR2 SMNVEV (reference sequence). Trimming left V 8 bases short and J 1 base short, with 13 bases between. CDR3 sequence reads: CASGGQTRTDTQYF. The CDR3, as DNA: TGTGCCAGCGGTGGACAGACCCGCACAGATACGCAGTATTTT.

This sequence joins TRBV7-9 and TRBJ2-7; D possibly corresponds to TRBD1 (5 bases). In germline, CDR1 is SEHNR, CDR2 FQNEAQ (reference sequence). The CDR3 sequence is 14 residues long. The germline V and J ends were trimmed by 3 bases and 5 bases, with 14 bases remaining between them. The CDR3 here is CASSFGREMDEQYF. The CDR3 bases are TGTGCCAGCAGCTTCGGCAGGGAAATGGACGAGCAGTACTTC.